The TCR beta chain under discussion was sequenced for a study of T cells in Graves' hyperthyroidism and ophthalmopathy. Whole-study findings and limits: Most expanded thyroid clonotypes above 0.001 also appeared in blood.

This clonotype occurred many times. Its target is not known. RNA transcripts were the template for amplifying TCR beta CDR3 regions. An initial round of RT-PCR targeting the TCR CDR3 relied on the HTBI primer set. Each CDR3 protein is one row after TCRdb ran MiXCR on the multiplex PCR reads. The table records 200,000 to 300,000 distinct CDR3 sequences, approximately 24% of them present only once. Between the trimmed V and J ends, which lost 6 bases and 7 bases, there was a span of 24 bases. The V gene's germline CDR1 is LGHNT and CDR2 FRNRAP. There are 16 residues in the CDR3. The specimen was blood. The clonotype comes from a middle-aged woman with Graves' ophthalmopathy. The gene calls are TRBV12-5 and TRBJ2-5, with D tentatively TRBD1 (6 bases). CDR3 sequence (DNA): TGTGCTAGTGGCCTTCTTACCCAGACAGGTCCAGGGACCCAGTACTTC. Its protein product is CASGLLTQTGPGTQYF.